This T cell receptor (beta chain) was recorded in a study of blood T cell repertoires in COVID-19. Per the study methods: The assay estimated nucleated cells by amplifying reference gene primers. TCRdb keeps only in-frame clones here, not all; method: immunoSEQ multiplex PCR. Clone size and V and J calls were adopted from that table, with D and trimming inferred from the DNA. The sample lists under 150,000 clones, 76% occurring once. Trimming removed 3 bases from V and 8 bases from J, with 16 bases in between. The CDR3 is 14 residues long. CDR1 is SGHDN, CDR2 FVKESK, per germline. Sequencing was done on a sample of peripheral blood. The clonotype comes from an elderly woman with active or convalescent COVID-19. This rearrangement joins TRBV14 to TRBJ1-2; D unresolved. The CDR3 region is CASSQVRTPGGYTF. The CDR3 DNA follows: TGTGCCAGCAGCCAGGTGCGCACCCCGGGAGGCTACACCTTC.